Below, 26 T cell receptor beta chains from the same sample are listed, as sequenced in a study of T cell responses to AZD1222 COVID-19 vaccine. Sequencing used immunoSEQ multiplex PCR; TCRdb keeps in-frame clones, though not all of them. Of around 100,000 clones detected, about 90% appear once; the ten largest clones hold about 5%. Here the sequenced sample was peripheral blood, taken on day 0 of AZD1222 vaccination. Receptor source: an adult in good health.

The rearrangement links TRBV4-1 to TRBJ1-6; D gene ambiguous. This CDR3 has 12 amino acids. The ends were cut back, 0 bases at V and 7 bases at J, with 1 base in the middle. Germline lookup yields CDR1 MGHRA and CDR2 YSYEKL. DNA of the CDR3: TGCGCCAGCAGCCAAGAAAATTCACCCCTCCACTTT. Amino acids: CASSQENSPLHF.

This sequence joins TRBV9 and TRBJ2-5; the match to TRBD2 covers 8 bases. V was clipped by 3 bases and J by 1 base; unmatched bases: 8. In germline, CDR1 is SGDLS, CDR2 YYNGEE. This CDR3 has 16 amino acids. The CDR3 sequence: CASSALRGGTQETQYF. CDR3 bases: TGTGCCAGCAGCGCCCTCCGGGGGGGGACCCAAGAGACCCAGTACTTC.

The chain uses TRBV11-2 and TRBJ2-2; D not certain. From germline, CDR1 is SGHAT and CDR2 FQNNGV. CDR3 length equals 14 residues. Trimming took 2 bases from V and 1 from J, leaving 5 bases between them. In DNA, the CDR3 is TGTGCCAGCAGCTTATACGGGAACACCGGGGAGCTGTTTTTT. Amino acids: CASSLYGNTGELFF.

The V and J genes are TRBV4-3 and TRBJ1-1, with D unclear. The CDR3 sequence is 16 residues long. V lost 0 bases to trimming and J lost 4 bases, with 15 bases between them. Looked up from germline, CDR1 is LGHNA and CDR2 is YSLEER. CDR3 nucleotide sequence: TGCGCCAGCAGCCAAGATTTGGTCCGGCCGAGCACTGAAGCTTTCTTT. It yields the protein CASSQDLVRPSTEAFF.

The DNA for the CDR3 is TGTGCCAGTAGTATAGTTGGCGGGGGGCTCAATGAGCAGTTCTTC. Its translation: CASSIVGGGLNEQFF. This sequence joins TRBV19 and TRBJ2-1; 8 bases line up with TRBD2. Germline trimming cut 1 base from V and 6 bases from J; bases unmatched to any gene: 5. The CDR3 is made up of 15 amino acids. The germline gives CDR1 LNHDA, CDR2 SQIVND (reference sequence).

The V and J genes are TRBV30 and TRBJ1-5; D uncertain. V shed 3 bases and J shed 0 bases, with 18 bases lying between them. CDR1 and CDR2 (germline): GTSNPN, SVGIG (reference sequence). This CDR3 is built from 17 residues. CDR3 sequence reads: CAWSAPEVGYSNQPQHF. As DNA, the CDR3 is TGTGCCTGGAGCGCACCTGAAGTGGGGTATAGCAATCAGCCCCAGCATTTT.

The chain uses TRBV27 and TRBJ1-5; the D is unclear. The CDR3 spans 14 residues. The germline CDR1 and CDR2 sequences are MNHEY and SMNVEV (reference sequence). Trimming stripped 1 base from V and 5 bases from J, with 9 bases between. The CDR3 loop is CASSLWGNDQPQHF. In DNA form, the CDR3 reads TGTGCCAGCAGTTTATGGGGTAACGATCAGCCCCAGCATTTT.

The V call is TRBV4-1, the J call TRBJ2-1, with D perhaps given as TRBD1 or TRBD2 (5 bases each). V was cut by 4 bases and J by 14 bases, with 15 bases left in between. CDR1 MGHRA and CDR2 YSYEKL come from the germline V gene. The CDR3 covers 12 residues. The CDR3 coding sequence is TGCGCCAGCAGCCTACTGGGACGGGCGAAGTTCTTC. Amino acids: CASSLLGRAKFF.

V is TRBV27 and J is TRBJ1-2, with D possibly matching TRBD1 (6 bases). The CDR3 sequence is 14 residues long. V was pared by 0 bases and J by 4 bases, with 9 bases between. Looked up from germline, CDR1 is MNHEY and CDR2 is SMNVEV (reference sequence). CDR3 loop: CASSLSQGPYGYTF. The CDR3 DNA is TGTGCCAGCAGTTTATCTCAGGGGCCCTATGGCTACACCTTC.

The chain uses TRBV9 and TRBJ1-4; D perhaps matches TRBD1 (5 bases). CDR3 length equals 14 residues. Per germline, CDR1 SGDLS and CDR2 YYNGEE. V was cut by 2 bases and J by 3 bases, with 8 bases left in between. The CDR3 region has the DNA TGTGCCAGCAGCGTGCAGGGAGCTAATGAAAAACTGTTTTTT. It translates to CASSVQGANEKLFF.

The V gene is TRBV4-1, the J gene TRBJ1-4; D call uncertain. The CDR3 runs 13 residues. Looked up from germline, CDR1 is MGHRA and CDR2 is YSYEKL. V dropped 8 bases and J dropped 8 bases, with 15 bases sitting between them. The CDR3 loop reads CASASLIGEKLFF. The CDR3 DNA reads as TGCGCCAGCGCTTCCCTTATTGGAGAAAAACTGTTTTTT.

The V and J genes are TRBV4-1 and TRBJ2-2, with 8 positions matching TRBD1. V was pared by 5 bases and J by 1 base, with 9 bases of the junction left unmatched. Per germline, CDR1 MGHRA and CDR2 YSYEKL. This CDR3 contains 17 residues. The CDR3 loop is CASSTGSTGGNTGELFF. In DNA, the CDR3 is TGCGCCAGCAGCACGGGGAGTACAGGGGGGAACACCGGGGAGCTGTTTTTT.

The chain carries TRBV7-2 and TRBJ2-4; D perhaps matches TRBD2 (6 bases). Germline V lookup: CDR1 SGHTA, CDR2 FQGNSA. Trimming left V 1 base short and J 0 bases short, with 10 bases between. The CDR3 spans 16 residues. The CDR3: CASSLGGIRAKNIQYF. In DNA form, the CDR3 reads TGTGCCAGCAGCTTAGGCGGGATTAGAGCCAAAAACATTCAGTACTTC.

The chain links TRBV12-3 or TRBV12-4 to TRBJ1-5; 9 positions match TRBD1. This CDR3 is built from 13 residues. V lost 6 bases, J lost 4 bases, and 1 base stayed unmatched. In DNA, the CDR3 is TGTGCCAGCAGCGGGACAGGGAATCAGCCCCAGCATTTT. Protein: CASSGTGNQPQHF.

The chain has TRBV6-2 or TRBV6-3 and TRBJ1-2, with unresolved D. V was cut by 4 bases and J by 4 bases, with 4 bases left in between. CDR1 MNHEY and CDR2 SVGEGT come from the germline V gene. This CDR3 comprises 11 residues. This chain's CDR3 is CASSFTYGYTF. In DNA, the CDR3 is TGTGCCAGCAGTTTTACCTATGGCTACACCTTC.

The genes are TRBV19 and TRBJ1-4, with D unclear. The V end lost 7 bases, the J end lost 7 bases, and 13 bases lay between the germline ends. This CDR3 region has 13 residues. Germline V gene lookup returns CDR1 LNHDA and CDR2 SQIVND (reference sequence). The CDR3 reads CASTPVFGEKLFF. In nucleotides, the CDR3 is TGTGCCAGTACCCCGGTGTTCGGTGAAAAACTGTTTTTT.

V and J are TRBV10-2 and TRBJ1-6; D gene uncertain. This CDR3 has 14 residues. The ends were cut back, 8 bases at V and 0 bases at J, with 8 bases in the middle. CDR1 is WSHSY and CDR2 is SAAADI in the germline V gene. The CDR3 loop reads CASRESSYNSPLHF. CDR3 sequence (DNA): TGCGCCAGCCGGGAAAGCTCCTATAATTCACCCCTCCACTTT.

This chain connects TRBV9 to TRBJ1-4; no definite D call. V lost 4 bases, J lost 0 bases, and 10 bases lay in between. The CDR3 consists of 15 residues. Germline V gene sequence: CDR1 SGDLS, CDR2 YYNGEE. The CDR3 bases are TGTGCCAGCAGCACATCCGGTGCAACTAATGAAAAACTGTTTTTT. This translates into CASSTSGATNEKLFF.

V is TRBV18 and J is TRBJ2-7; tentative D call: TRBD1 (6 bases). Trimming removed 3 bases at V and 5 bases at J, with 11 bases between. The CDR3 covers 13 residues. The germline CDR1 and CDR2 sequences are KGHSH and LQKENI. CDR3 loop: CASSPTGWDEQYF. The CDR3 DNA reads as TGTGCCAGCTCACCCACAGGGTGGGACGAGCAGTACTTC.

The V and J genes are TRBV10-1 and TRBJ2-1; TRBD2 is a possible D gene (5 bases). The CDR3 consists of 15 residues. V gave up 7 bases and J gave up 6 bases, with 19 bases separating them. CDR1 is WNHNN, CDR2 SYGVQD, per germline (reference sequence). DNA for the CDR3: TGCGCCAGCATCTATGACTACGACGGTGGCAATGAGCAGTTCTTC. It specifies CASIYDYDGGNEQFF.

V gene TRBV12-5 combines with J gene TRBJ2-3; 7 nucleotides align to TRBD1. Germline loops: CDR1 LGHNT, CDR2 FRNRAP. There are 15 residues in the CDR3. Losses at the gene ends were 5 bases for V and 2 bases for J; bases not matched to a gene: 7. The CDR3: CASGQQGLSTDTQYF. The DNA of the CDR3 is TGTGCTAGTGGTCAACAGGGGTTATCCACAGATACGCAGTATTTT.

The CDR3 protein is CASSRGAVDYGYTF. CDR3 nucleotide sequence: TGCGCCAGCAGCCGGGGGGCCGTGGACTATGGCTACACCTTC. The chain has TRBV5-1 and TRBJ1-2; maybe TRBD1 (6 bases). Germline V gene lookup returns CDR1 SGHRS and CDR2 YFSETQ. Trimming removed 4 bases at V and 3 bases at J, with 13 bases between. This CDR3 spans 14 amino acids.

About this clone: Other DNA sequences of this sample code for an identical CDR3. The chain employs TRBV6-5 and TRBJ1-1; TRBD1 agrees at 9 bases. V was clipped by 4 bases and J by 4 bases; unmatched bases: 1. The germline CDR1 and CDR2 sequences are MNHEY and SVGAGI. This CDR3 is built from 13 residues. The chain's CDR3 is CASSSTGGTEAFF. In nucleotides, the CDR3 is TGTGCCAGCAGTTCGACAGGGGGCACTGAAGCTTTCTTT.

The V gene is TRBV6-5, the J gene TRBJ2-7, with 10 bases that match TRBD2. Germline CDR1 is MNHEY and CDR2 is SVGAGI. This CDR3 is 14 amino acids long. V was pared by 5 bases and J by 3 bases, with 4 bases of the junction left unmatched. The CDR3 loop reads CASSLGLASYEQYF. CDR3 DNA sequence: TGTGCCAGCAGTCTGGGACTAGCGAGCTACGAGCAGTACTTC.

The CDR3 bases are TGTGCCAGCGGGACGGGTTATGGCTACACCTTC. It is translated as CASGTGYGYTF. The V gene is TRBV25-1, the J gene TRBJ1-2; a possible D gene is TRBD1 (5 bases). Trimming cost V 8 bases and J 5 bases, with 9 bases left between them. Per the germline V gene, CDR1 is MGHDK and CDR2 is SYGVNS. CDR3 length: 11 amino acids.

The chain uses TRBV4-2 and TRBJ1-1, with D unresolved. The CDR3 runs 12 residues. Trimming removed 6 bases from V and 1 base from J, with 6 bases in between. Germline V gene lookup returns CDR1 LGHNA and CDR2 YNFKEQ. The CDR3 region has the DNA TGTGCCAGCAGTCCCGAGAACACTGAAGCTTTCTTT. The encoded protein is CASSPENTEAFF.